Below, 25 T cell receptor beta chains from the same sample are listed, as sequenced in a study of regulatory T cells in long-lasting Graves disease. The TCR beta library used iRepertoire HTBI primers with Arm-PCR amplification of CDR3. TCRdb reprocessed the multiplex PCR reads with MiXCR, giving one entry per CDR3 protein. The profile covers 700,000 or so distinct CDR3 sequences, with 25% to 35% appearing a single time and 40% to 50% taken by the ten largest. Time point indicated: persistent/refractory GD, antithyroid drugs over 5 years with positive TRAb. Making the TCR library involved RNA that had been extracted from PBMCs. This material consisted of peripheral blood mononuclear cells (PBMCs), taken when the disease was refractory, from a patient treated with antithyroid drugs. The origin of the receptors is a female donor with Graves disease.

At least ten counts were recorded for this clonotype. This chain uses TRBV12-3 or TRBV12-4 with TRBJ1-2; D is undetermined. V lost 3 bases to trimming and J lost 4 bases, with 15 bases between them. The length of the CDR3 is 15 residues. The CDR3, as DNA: TGTGCCAGCAGTTTTTCGGGCAGCATGGGCTATGGCTACACCTTC. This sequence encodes CASSFSGSMGYGYTF.

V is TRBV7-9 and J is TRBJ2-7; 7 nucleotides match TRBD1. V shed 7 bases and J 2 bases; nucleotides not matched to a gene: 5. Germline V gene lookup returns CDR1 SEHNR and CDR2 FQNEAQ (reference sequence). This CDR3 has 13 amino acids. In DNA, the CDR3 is TGTGCCAGCACACCGGGACAGCCCTACGAGCAGTACTTC. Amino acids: CASTPGQPYEQYF.

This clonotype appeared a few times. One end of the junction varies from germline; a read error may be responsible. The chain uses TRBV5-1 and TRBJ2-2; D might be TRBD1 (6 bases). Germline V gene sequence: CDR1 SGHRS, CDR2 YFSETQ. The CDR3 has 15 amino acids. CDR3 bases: TGCGCCAGCAGCTTACAGGGCTGGGACACCGAGGAGCTGTTTTTT. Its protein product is CASSLQGWDTEELFF.

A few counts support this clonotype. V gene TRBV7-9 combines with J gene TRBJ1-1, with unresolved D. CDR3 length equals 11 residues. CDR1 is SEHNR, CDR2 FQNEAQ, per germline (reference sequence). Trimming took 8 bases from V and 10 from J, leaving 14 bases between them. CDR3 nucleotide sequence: TGTGCCAGCCCTCCCGGCGAGGTAGCTTTCTTT. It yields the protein CASPPGEVAFF.

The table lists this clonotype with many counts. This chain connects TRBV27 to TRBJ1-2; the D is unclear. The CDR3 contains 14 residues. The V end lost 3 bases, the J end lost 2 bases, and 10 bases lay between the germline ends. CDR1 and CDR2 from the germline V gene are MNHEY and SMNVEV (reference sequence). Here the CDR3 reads CASSFLPLNYGYTF. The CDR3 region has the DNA TGTGCCAGCAGTTTCCTGCCCCTAAACTATGGCTACACCTTC.

CDR3 amino acids: CASSYDILYGYTF. Here the CDR3 DNA reads TGTGCCAGCAGTTACGACATCTTATATGGCTACACCTTC. V and J are TRBV6-5 and TRBJ1-2; D unclear. CDR1 and CDR2 (germline): MNHEY, SVGAGI. CDR3 length: 13 amino acids. Trimming left V 2 bases short and J 5 bases short, with 9 bases between.

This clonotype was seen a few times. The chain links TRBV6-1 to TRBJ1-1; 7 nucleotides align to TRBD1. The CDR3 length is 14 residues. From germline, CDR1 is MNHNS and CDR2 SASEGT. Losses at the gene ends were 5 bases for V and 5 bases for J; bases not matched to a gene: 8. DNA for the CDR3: TGTGCCAGCAGTCAGCTGGACAGGAGTACTGAAGCTTTCTTT. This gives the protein CASSQLDRSTEAFF.

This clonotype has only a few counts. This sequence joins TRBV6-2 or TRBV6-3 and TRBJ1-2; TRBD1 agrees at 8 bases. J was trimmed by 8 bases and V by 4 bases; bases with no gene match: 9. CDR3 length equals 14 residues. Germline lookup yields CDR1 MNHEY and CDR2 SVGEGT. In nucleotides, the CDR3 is TGTGCCAGCAGTTCGGACAGGGCTACGGGGGGCTACACCTTC. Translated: CASSSDRATGGYTF.

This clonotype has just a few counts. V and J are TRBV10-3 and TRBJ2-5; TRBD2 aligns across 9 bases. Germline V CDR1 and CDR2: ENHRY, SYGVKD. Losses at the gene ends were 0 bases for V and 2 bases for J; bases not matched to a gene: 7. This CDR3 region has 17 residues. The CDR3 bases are TGTGCCATCAGTGAGTCCGGGGCTAGCGGGATACAAGAGACCCAGTACTTC. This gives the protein CAISESGASGIQETQYF.

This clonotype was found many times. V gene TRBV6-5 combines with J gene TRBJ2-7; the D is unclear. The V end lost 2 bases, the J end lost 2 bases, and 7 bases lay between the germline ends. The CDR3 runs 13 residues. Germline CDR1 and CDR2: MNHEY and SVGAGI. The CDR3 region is CASSYNYPYEQYF. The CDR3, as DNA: TGTGCCAGCAGTTACAACTATCCCTACGAGCAGTACTTC.

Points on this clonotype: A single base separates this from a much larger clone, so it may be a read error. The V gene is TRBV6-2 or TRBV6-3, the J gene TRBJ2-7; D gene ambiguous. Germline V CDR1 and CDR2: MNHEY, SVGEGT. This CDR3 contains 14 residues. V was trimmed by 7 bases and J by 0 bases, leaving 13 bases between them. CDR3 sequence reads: CASNPGPHSYEQYF. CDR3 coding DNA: TGTGCCAGCAACCCAGGTCCCCACTCCTACGAGCAGTACTTC.

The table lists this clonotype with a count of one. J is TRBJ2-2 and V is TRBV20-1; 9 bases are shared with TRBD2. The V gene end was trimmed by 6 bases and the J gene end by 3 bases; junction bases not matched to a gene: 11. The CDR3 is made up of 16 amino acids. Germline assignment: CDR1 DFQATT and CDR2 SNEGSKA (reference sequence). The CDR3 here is CSATRGAGGDTGELFF. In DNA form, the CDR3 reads TGCAGTGCGACCCGCGGGGCGGGAGGGGACACCGGGGAGCTGTTTTTT.

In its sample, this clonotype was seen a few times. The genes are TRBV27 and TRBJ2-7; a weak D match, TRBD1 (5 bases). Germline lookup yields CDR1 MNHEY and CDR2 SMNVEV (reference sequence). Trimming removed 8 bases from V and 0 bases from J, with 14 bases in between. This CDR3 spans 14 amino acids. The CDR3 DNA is TGTGCCAGCTCAATCAGGGTTTACTCCTACGAGCAGTACTTC. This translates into CASSIRVYSYEQYF.

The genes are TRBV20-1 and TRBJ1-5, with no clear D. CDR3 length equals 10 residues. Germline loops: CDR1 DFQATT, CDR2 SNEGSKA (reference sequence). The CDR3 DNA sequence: TGCAGCCCTTTTAATCAGCCCCAGCATTTT. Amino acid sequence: CSPFNQPQHF.

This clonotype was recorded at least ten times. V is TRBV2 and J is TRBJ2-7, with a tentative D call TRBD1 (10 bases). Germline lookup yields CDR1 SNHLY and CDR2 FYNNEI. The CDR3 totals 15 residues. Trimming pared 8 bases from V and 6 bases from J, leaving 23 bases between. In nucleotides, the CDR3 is TGTGCCAGCGCGGGAGGGGGACAGGGGAAACGCGAGCAGTACTTC. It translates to CASAGGGQGKREQYF.

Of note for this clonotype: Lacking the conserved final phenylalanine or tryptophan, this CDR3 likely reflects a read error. The CDR3 reads CASSTTGGRGNQPQHS. In DNA form, the CDR3 reads TGTGCCAGTAGTACGACAGGGGGTCGTGGCAATCAGCCCCAGCATTCT. V usage is TRBV19 and J usage is TRBJ1-5; 9 bases line up with TRBD1. V lost 4 bases, J lost 2 bases, and 6 bases stayed unmatched. Germline CDR1 and CDR2: LNHDA and SQIVND (reference sequence). The CDR3 is made up of 16 amino acids.

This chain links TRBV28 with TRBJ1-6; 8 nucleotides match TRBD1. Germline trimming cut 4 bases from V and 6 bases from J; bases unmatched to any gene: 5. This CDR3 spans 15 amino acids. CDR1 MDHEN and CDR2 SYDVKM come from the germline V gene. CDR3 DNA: TGTGCCAGCAGTTCCGACGGGACAGGTAATTCACCCCTCCACTTT. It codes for CASSSDGTGNSPLHF.

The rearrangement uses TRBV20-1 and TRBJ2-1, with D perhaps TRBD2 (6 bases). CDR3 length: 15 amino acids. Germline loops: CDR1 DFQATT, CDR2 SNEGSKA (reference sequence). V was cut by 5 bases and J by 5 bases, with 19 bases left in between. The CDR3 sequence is CSAPPMAIADNEQFF. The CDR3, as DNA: TGCAGTGCTCCCCCCATGGCAATAGCGGACAATGAGCAGTTCTTC.

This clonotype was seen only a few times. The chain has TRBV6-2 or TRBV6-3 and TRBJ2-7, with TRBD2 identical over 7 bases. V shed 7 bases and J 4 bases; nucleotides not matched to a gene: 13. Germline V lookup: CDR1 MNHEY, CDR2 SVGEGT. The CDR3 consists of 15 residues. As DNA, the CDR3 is TGTGCCAGCATCAAGCAAAAAGGACTAGGTTACGAGCAGTACTTC. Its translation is CASIKQKGLGYEQYF.

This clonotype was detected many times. The CDR3 loop reads CASRSQVSNQPQHF. CDR3 coding DNA: TGTGCCAGCAGATCCCAGGTTAGCAATCAGCCCCAGCATTTT. The J gene is TRBJ1-5, the V gene TRBV28; no clear D gene. The V end lost 6 bases, the J end lost 0 bases, and 9 bases lay between the germline ends. Germline values: CDR1 MDHEN, CDR2 SYDVKM. This CDR3 has 14 amino acids.

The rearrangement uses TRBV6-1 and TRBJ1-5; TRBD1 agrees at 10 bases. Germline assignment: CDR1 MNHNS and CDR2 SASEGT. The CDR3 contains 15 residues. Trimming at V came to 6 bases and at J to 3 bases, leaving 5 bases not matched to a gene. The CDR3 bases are TGTGCCAGCAGGACAGGGGGCAGGTACAATCAGCCCCAGCATTTT. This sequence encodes CASRTGGRYNQPQHF.

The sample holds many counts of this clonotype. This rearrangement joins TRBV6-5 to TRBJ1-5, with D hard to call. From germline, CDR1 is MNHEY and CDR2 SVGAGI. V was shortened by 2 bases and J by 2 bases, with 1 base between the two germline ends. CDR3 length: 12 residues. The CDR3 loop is CASSYGNQPQHF. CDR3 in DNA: TGTGCCAGCAGTTACGGCAATCAGCCCCAGCATTTT.

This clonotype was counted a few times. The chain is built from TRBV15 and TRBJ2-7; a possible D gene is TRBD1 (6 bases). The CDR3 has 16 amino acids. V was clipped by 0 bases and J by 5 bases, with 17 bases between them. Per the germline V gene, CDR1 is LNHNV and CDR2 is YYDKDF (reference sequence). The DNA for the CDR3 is TGTGCCACCAGCAGAGATTTATCTACAGGGTCCAACGAGCAGTACTTC. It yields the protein CATSRDLSTGSNEQYF.

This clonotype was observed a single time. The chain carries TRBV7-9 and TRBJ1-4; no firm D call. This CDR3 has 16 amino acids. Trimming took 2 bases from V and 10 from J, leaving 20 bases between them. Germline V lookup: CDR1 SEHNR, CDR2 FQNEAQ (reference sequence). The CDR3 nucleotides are TGTGCCAGCAGCTTAATGGGTTCCGGGCCTGGTGGAAAACTGTTTTTT. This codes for CASSLMGSGPGGKLFF.

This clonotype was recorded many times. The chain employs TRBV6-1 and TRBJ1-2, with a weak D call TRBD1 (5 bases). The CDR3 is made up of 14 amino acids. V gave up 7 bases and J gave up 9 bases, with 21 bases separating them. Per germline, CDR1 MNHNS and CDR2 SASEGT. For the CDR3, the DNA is TGTGCCAGCACTAAAACGAGGGAGGGGATTAGCTACACCTTC. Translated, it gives CASTKTREGISYTF.